This T cell receptor beta chain came from a study of cytomegalovirus exposure and HLA in healthy donors. For this clone: The target antigen is unknown.

The V gene end was trimmed by 5 bases and the J gene end by 0 bases; junction bases not matched to a gene: 7. Germline CDR1 is SGDLS and CDR2 is YYNGEE. CDR3 length: 16 amino acids. This PCR relied on a set of 60 Vbeta primers and 13 Jbeta primers. Generated by immunoSEQ multiplex PCR, the TCRdb table keeps only in-frame clones and is missing some. The sample comprises around 130,000 clones, approximately 71% of which are singletons, and roughly 1% rests with the top ten. Study-level points and caveats: Previously analyzed data showed that most TCR beta V segments were productive at a frequency of about 90% or about 30%. Roughly uniform depth of sequencing across donors was assumed in presence/absence analyses. In a later analysis, HLA-associated TCR beta chains were more clonally expanded than equally common others.

The chain recombines TRBV9 with TRBJ1-3; TRBD1 matches 8 bases. Source material: PBMCs. The sequence derives from an older woman in good health and CMV-seronegative. CDR3 amino acids: CASSSGQGGSGNTIYF. The CDR3, as DNA: TGTGCCAGCAGTTCCGGACAGGGAGGCTCTGGAAACACCATATATTTT. The whole variable domain, remainder taken from reference TRBV9 and TRBJ1-3, is DSGVTQTPKHLITATGQRVTLRCSPRSGDLSVYWYQQSLDQGLQFLIQYYNGEERAKGNILERFSAQQFPDLHSELNLSSLELGDSALYFCASSSGQGGSGNTIYFGEGSWLTVV.